A selection of T cell receptor beta chains follows, all from one sample in a study of blood T cell repertoires in COVID-19. Data came from immunoSEQ multiplex PCR; TCRdb stores just in-frame clones and leaves some out. The table includes about 200,000 clones, roughly 84% detected once. Sequencing was carried out using PBMCs or T cells enriched from blood (not recorded which). These receptors all stem from a woman in her twenties or thirties who had been exposed to COVID-19. Both conserved end residues are part of each CDR3. A D gene is named only where the DNA matches it firmly. A row's size may be missing; if present it is once, few, many or a size class.

d_gene	abundance	j_gene	v_gene	CDR3nt	CDR3aa
TRBD1	NA	TRBJ2-1	TRBV7-6	TGTGCCAGCAGCTGGGGCTCGGGACAGGGGAACAATGAGCAGTTCTTC	CASSWGSGQGNNEQFF
NA	NA	TRBJ2-7	TRBV27	TGTGCCAGCAGTTCCGCGACAGGCTCCTACGAGCAGTACTTC	CASSSATGSYEQYF
NA	NA	TRBJ2-1	TRBV6-5	TGTGCCAGCAGTTACTCCGAGGTTAGGAATGAGCAGTTCTTC	CASSYSEVRNEQFF
NA	many	TRBJ2-7	TRBV18	TGTGCCAGCTCACCGCCTTTTGGGGGGTCGGGCACCTACGAGCAGTACTTC	CASSPPFGGSGTYEQYF
TRBD1	NA	TRBJ1-3	TRBV2	TGTGCCAGCAGGGAATCCACCTGGACAGGCCGGGACACCATATATTTT	CASRESTWTGRDTIYF
NA	few	TRBJ1-2	TRBV27	TGTGCCAGCAGCCGCACGGGTGGTGGCTACACCTTC	CASSRTGGGYTF
TRBD2	NA	TRBJ2-2	TRBV30	TGTGCCTGGACCCAACCGGGGGGGCTAGACGGGGAGCTGTTTTTT	CAWTQPGGLDGELFF
NA	NA	TRBJ1-5	TRBV7-9	TGTGCCAGCAGCTTAGGTTTTAGCGGATATAGCAATCAGCCCCAGCATTTT	CASSLGFSGYSNQPQHF
NA	NA	TRBJ2-7	TRBV6-5	TGTGCCAGCAGTTCCGAGGGTCCGTCGAGCGAGCAGTACTTC	CASSSEGPSSEQYF
NA	NA	TRBJ2-1	TRBV15	TGTGCCACCAGCAGAGGTGGGGGGGGGCGCTACAATGAGCAGTTCTTC	CATSRGGGGRYNEQFF
TRBD2	NA	TRBJ2-1	TRBV7-9	TGTGCCAGTAGCAGCTTAGGAACTAGCGGGGGCCTCAGGAATGAGCAGTTCTTC	CASSSLGTSGGLRNEQFF
TRBD1	NA	TRBJ2-1	TRBV12-3/TRBV12-4	TGTGCCAGCAGATCGACAGGGATAAATGAGCAGTTCTTC	CASRSTGINEQFF
NA	NA	TRBJ2-1	TRBV5-1	TGCGCCAGCAGCCCAGGCGACGTGGGCTTCTACAATGAGCAGTTCTTC	CASSPGDVGFYNEQFF
NA	NA	TRBJ1-5	TRBV30	TGTGCCTACGCTGAAGGAGTGCAGCCCCAGCATTTT	CAYAEGVQPQHF
NA	NA	TRBJ1-1	TRBV11-2	TGTGCCAGCATCTTGAGAGGGTTCATGAACACTGAAGCTTTCTTT	CASILRGFMNTEAFF
TRBD2	NA	TRBJ2-3	TRBV6-1	TGTGCCAGCAGTGCGACTAGCGGCCCCGACACAGATACGCAGTATTTT	CASSATSGPDTDTQYF
NA	NA	TRBJ1-2	TRBV24-1	TGTGCCACCAGCGTCGGGCCAAGCGGGGGCTACACCTTC	CATSVGPSGGYTF
TRBD1	NA	TRBJ1-2	TRBV29-1	TGCAGCGTGACAGGGGCTTATCAGGACTATGGCTACACCTTC	CSVTGAYQDYGYTF
TRBD1	NA	TRBJ1-5	TRBV5-3	TGTGCCAGAAGCGATGGCAGGGGGAATCAGCCCCAGCATTTT	CARSDGRGNQPQHF
NA	NA	TRBJ1-1	TRBV12-3/TRBV12-4	TGTGCCAGCAGTTTGGAGGGGCCCACTGAAGCTTTCTTT	CASSLEGPTEAFF
NA	NA	TRBJ1-2	TRBV10-2	TGCGCCAGCAGCGGCGGGTACTATGGCTACACCTTC	CASSGGYYGYTF
NA	NA	TRBJ2-7	TRBV12-3/TRBV12-4	TGTGCCGCCTCTAGGGGCCCAAACTACGAGCAGTACTTC	CAASRGPNYEQYF
TRBD1	NA	TRBJ1-5	TRBV24-1	TGTGCCACCGGGACAGGTAGCAATCAGCCCCAGCATTTT	CATGTGSNQPQHF
NA	NA	TRBJ1-3	TRBV7-2	TGTGCCAGCAGCACCGGGACTGACCACACCATATATTTT	CASSTGTDHTIYF
NA	once	TRBJ1-1	TRBV19	TGTGCCAGTAGTATAAAATGGGGCATGAACACTGAAGCTTTCTTT	CASSIKWGMNTEAFF
TRBD1	NA	TRBJ2-2	TRBV6-5	TGTGCCAGCAGCCCCGACAGGGACGACACCGGGGAGCTGTTTTTT	CASSPDRDDTGELFF
TRBD1	NA	TRBJ1-1	TRBV18	TGTGCCAGCTCACCACAGACAGGGTGGGACACTGAAGCTTTCTTT	CASSPQTGWDTEAFF
NA	NA	TRBJ1-2	TRBV6-5	TGTGCCAGCAGTTACTCGACCGGGGGAGAATTGCATGGCTACACCTTC	CASSYSTGGELHGYTF
NA	NA	TRBJ1-5	TRBV2	TGTGCCAGCAGGGACAGTTTCAATCAGCCCCAGCATTTT	CASRDSFNQPQHF
NA	NA	TRBJ1-4	TRBV14	TGTGCCAGCAGCCAAGAGCTGGGCGAAAAACTGTTTTTT	CASSQELGEKLFF
NA	NA	TRBJ2-1	TRBV3-1/TRBV3-2	TGTGCCAGCAGCCATCCGGTGACATATGAGCAGTTCTTC	CASSHPVTYEQFF
TRBD1	NA	TRBJ1-5	TRBV4-1	TGCGCCAGCAGCCAAGGGGACAGCTTGCCCCAGCATTTT	CASSQGDSLPQHF
NA	NA	TRBJ1-1	TRBV7-2	TGTGCCAGCAGCTTACTCCGGGACACTGAAGCTTTCTTT	CASSLLRDTEAFF
NA	NA	TRBJ1-6	TRBV3-1/TRBV3-2	TGTGCCAGCAGCCAAGACGGGGGGAGCTCCTATAATTCACCCCTCCACTTT	CASSQDGGSSYNSPLHF
NA	NA	TRBJ2-2	TRBV24-1	TGTGCCACCAGTGACAGGGCGACCGGGGAGCTGTTTTTT	CATSDRATGELFF
NA	NA	TRBJ2-7	TRBV2	TGTGCCAGCAGTGAACAGGTCTCCTACGAGCAGTACTTC	CASSEQVSYEQYF
TRBD1	NA	TRBJ2-7	TRBV5-1	TGCGCCAGCAGCGAGAGACAGGGGGCGCGGTACGAGCAGTACTTC	CASSERQGARYEQYF
TRBD1	NA	TRBJ1-3	TRBV5-6	TGTGCCAGCAGCTTTGGGGGACAGGCTGGAAACACCATATATTTT	CASSFGGQAGNTIYF
TRBD1	NA	TRBJ2-7	TRBV20-1	TGCAGTGCTAGTCCGGGACAGGGCCTCTACCAAACCTACGAGCAGTACTTC	CSASPGQGLYQTYEQYF
TRBD2	once	TRBJ2-7	TRBV7-3	TGTGCCAGCAGCTCCTCCGCGGGGAGCGGGGGGCCTAGGACCTACGAGCAGTACTTC	CASSSSAGSGGPRTYEQYF
TRBD2	NA	TRBJ2-1	TRBV2	TGTGCCAGCAGCGCCACCGGGACTAGCGGGTTCAGCGAGCAGTTCTTC	CASSATGTSGFSEQFF
NA	NA	TRBJ1-1	TRBV3-1/TRBV3-2	TGTGCCAGCAGCCTCTCGGGGAGAAATGAAGCTTTCTTT	CASSLSGRNEAFF
TRBD1	NA	TRBJ1-2	TRBV6-4	TGTGCCAGCAGGCCCGGGACAGGGCTTTACGGGGGCTACACCTTC	CASRPGTGLYGGYTF
TRBD1	once	TRBJ2-1	TRBV9	TGTGCCAGCAGCCCATGGGACAGGGTCAATGAGCAGTTCTTC	CASSPWDRVNEQFF
TRBD1	NA	TRBJ2-6	TRBV18	TGTGCCAGCTCACCAGGGTTTCGGACAGGGGTTGGTGGGGCCAACGTCCTGACTTTC	CASSPGFRTGVGGANVLTF
TRBD2	NA	TRBJ2-5	TRBV2	TGTGCCAGCAGTGCCGGTTTGGGACGACAGGGACAGCGGGGGGGCCAAGAGACCCAGTACTTC	CASSAGLGRQGQRGGQETQYF
TRBD1	NA	TRBJ2-7	TRBV10-1	TGCGCCAGCAGTGAGTTGAAGACAGGGGGCACTTACGAGCAGTACTTC	CASSELKTGGTYEQYF
TRBD2	NA	TRBJ2-3	TRBV7-2	TGTGCCAGCAGCTTAGCGGCGGGGGGGCCGGGAGATACGCAGTATTTT	CASSLAAGGPGDTQYF
NA	NA	TRBJ1-5	TRBV27	TGTGCCAGCAGTTTATCCCAGAATCAGCCCCAGCATTTT	CASSLSQNQPQHF
TRBD1	NA	TRBJ2-7	TRBV6-5	TGTGCCAGCAGTACTTTAGGGACAGAGACCTACGAGCAGTACTTC	CASSTLGTETYEQYF
TRBD2	NA	TRBJ2-3	TRBV19	TGTGCCAGTAGTATAGGGCTAGCGGGGAGCACAGATACGCAGTATTTT	CASSIGLAGSTDTQYF
TRBD1	NA	TRBJ2-7	TRBV9	TGTGCCAGCAGCATTCGACAGGGCTACGAGCAGTACTTC	CASSIRQGYEQYF
NA	NA	TRBJ1-2	TRBV5-6	TGTGCCAGCAGCTTTTCGGACGGGGATGGCTACACCTTC	CASSFSDGDGYTF
NA	NA	TRBJ2-1	TRBV19	TGTGCCAGTAGTATAGATTCGGGGTTGGTGTACAATGAGCAGTTCTTC	CASSIDSGLVYNEQFF
NA	NA	TRBJ2-1	TRBV5-5	TGTGCCAGCAGCTTGTACGCAGACAATGAGCAGTTCTTC	CASSLYADNEQFF